The following is a T cell receptor (beta chain) sequence with its context. The antigen is undetermined. This CDR3 has 15 residues. After removal of 5 bases from V and 1 base from J, the junction contained 5 bases not matched to a gene. Germline-derived CDR1 and CDR2 are SGHTA and FQGTGA. This record comes from a study of cytomegalovirus exposure and HLA in healthy donors. Study-wide results and caveats: Sequence variants that were highly shared formed a cluster that was likely a sequencing artifact.

The PCR used 60 Vbeta and 13 Jbeta primers. Sequenced by immunoSEQ multiplex PCR; TCRdb stores in-frame clones only, minus some. This sample carries roughly 160,000 clones, approximately 84% of them seen once, and the ten largest clones take roughly 1%. This receptor was identified in a man aged 25 to 40 in good health and CMV-seronegative. This chain connects TRBV7-3 to TRBJ2-1; 7 nucleotides align to TRBD1. Specimen: PBMCs. Here the CDR3 DNA reads TGTGCCAGCAGCCCGACAGGGCTATCCTACAATGAGCAGTTCTTC. It encodes CASSPTGLSYNEQFF. Looking up the rest from reference TRBV7-3 and TRBJ2-1 gives the full variable domain: GAGVSQTPSNKVTEKGKYVELRCDPISGHTALYWYRQSLGQGPEFLIYFQGTGAADDSGLPNDRFFAVRPEGSVSTLKIQRTERGDSAVYLCASSPTGLSYNEQFFGPGTRLTVL.